The present TCR beta chain was sequenced within a study of OX40 agonist ivuxolimab in advanced cancers. V was pared by 1 base and J by 6 bases, with 16 bases between. The CDR3 consists of 16 residues. Germline V gives CDR1 MNHEY, CDR2 SMNVEV (reference sequence). Study outcomes and limitations: CD8+ T cells averaged more expanded clones than CD4+.

A word on this clone: Its cognate antigen is unknown.

Patients were ruled out by autoimmune disease history or systemic immunosuppression. This table comes from immunoSEQ multiplex PCR, and its TCRdb copy is limited to in-frame clones, with some not included. The sample lists approximately 54,000 clones; less than 95% were seen once. Sequencing used CD4+ or CD8+ T cells sorted from blood, obtained in a trial of the OX40 agonist ivuxolimab. The TCR comes from an adult with an advanced solid tumor such as melanoma, head and neck, liver or kidney cancer. The chain employs TRBV27 and TRBJ2-1; possibly TRBD2 for D (6 bases). CDR3 sequence reads: CASSLFPGETSNEQFF. CDR3 in DNA: TGTGCCAGCAGTTTATTTCCGGGAGAGACTAGCAATGAGCAGTTCTTC.